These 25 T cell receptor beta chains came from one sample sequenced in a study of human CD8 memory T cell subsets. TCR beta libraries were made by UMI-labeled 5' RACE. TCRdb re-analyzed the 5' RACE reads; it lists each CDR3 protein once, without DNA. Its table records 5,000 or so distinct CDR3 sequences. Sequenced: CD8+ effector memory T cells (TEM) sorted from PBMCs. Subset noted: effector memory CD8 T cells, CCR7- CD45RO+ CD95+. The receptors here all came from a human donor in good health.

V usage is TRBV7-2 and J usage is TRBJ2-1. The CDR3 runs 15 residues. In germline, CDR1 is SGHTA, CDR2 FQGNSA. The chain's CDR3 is CASSPDDGGYNEQFF.

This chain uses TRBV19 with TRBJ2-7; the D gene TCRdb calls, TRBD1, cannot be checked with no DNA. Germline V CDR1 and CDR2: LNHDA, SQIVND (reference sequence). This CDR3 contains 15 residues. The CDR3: CASSYGQGPSYEQYF.

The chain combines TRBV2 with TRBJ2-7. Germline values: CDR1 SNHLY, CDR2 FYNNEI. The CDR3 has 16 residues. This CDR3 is CASSEIPTSPSYEQYF.

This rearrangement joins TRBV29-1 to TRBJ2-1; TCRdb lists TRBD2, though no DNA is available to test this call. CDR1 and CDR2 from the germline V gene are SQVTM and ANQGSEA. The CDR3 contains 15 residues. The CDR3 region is CSVAHLAEKGNEQFF.

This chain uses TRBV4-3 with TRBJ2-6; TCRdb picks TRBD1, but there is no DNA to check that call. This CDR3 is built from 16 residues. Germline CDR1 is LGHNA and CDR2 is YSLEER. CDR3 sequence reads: CASSQDTGTGANVLTF.

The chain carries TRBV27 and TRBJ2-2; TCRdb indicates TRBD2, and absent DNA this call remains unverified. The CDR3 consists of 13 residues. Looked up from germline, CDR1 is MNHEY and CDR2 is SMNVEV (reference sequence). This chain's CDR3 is CASSTGTFGELFF.

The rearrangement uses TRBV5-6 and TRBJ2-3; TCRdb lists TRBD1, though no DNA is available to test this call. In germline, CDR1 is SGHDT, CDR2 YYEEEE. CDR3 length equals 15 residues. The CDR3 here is CASSLGGQGMDTQYF. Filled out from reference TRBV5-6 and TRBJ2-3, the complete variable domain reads DAGVTQSPTHLIKTRGQQVTLRCSPKSGHDTVSWYQQALGQGPQFIFQYYEEEERQRGNFPDRFSGHQFPNYSSELNVNALLLGDSALYLCASSLGGQGMDTQYFGPGTRLTVL.

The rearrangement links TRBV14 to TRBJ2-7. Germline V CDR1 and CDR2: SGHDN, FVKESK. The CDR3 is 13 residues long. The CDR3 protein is CASSQDSAYEQYF.

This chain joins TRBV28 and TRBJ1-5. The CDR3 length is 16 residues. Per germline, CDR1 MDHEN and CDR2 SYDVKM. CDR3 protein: CASSFLLEGRYQPQHF.

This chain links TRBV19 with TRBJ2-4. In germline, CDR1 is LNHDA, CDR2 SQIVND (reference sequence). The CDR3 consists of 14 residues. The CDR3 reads CASSIDLSEDIQYF.

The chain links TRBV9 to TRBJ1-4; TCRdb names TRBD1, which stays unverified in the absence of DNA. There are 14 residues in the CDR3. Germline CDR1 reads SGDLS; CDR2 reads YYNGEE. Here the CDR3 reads CASSGTGDLGKLFF. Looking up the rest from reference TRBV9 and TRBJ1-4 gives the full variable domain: DSGVTQTPKHLITATGQRVTLRCSPRSGDLSVYWYQQSLDQGLQFLIQYYNGEERAKGNILERFSAQQFPDLHSELNLSSLELGDSALYFCASSGTGDLGKLFFGSGTQLSVL.

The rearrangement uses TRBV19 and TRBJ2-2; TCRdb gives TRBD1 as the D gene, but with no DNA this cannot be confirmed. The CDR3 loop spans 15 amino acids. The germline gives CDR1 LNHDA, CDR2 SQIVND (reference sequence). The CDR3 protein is CASSPYGSGSGELFF.

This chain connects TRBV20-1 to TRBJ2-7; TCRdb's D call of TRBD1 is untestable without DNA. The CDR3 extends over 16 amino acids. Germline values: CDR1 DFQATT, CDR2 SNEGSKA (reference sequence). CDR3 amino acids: CSAQQSGTEFSYEQYF.

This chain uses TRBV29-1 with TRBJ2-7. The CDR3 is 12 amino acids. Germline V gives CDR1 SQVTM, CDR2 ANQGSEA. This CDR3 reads CSIIGLSYEQYF.

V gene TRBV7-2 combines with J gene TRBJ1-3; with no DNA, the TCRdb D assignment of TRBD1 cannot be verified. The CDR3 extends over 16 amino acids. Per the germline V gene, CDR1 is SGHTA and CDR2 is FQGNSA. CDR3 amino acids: CASSLEEGGLGNTIYF.

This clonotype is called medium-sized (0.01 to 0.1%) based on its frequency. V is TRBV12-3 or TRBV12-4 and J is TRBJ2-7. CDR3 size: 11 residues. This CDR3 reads CASRQSYEQYF.

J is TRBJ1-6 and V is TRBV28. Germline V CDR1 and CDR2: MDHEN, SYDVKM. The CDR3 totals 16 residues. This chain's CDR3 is CASSLRLDSFNSPLHF.

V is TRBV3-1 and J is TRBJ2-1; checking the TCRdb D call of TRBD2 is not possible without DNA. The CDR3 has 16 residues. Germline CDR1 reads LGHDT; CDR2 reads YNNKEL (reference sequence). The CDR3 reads CASSRPRAGGDNEQFF.

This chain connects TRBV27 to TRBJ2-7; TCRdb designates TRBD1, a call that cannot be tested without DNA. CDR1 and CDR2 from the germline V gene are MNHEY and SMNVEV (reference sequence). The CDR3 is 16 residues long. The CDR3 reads CASSRGQFSIYYEQYF.

The CDR3 sequence: CASSLGPQVEGDTQYF. The V gene is TRBV11-2, the J gene TRBJ2-3; the TCRdb D gene call, TRBD1, has no DNA to confirm it. The germline gives CDR1 SGHAT, CDR2 FQNNGV. The CDR3 covers 16 residues.

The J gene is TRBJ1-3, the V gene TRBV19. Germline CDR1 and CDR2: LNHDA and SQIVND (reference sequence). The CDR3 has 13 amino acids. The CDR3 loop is CASSTGTGNTIYF. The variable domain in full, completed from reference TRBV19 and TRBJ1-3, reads DGGITQSPKYLFRKEGQNVTLSCEQNLNHDAMYWYRQDPGQGLRLIYYSQIVNDFQKGDIAEGYSVSREKKESFPLTVTSAQKNPTAFYLCASSTGTGNTIYFGEGSWLTVV.

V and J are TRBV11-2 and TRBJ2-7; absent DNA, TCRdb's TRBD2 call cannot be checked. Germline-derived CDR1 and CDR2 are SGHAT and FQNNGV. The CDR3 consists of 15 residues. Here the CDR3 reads CASSLDQRGAYEQYF.

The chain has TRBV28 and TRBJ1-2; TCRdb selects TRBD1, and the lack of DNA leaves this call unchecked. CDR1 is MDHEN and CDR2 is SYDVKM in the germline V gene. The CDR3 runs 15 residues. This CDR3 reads CASRARGVIHYGYTF.

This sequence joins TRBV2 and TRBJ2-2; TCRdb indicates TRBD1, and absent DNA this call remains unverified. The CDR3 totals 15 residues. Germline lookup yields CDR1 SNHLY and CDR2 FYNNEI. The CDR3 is CASSETQGSHGELFF.

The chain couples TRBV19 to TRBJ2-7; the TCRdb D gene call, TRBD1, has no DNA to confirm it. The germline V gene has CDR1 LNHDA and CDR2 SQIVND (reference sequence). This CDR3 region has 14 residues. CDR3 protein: CASSPDRGEYEQYF. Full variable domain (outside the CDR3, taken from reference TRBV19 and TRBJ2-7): DGGITQSPKYLFRKEGQNVTLSCEQNLNHDAMYWYRQDPGQGLRLIYYSQIVNDFQKGDIAEGYSVSREKKESFPLTVTSAQKNPTAFYLCASSPDRGEYEQYFGPGTRLTVT.